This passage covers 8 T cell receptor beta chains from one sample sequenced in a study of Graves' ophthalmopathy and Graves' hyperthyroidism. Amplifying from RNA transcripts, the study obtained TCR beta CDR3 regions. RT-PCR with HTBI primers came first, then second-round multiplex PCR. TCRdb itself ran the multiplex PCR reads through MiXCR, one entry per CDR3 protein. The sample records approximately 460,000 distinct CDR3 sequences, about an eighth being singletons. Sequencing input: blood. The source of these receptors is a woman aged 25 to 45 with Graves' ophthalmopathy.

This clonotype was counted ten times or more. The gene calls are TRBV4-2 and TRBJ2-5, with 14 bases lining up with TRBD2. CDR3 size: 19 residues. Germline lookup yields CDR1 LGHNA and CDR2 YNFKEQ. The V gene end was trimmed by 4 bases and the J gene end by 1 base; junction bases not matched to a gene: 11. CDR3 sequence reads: CASSRTGTSGSPSQETQYF. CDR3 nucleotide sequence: TGTGCCAGCAGCCGGACCGGGACTAGCGGGAGCCCGTCCCAAGAGACCCAGTACTTC.

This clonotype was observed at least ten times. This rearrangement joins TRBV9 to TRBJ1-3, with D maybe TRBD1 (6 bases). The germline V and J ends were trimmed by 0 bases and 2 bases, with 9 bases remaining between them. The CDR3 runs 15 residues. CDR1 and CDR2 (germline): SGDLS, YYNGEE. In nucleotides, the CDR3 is TGTGCCAGCAGCGTAGAGCACAGGGCTGGAAACACCATATATTTT. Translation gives CASSVEHRAGNTIYF.

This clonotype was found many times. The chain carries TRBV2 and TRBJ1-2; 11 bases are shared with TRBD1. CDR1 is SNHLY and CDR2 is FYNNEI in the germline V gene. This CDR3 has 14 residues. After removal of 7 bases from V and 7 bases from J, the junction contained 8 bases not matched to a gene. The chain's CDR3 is CASIGTGGRGGYTF. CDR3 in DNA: TGTGCCAGCATCGGGACAGGGGGTAGGGGTGGCTACACCTTC.

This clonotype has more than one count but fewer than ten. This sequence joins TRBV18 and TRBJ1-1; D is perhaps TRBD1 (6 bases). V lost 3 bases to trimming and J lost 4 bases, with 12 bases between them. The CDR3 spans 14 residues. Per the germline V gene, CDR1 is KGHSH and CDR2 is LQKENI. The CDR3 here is CASSPQQGGTEAFF. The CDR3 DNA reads TGTGCCAGCTCACCTCAACAGGGAGGCACTGAAGCTTTCTTT.

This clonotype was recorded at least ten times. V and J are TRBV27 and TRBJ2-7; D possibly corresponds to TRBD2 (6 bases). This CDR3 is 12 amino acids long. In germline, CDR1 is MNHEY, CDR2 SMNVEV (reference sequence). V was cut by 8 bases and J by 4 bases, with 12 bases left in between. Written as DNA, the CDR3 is TGTGCCAGCCAAGGAGGGAATTACGAGCAGTACTTC. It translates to CASQGGNYEQYF.

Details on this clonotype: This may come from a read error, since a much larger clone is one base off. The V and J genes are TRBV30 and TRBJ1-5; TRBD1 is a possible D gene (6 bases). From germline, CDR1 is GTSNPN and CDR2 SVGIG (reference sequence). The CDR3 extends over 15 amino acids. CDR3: CAWSGGAASNQPQQF. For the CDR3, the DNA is TGTGCCTGGAGTGGGGGGGCGGCGAGCAATCAGCCCCAGCAGTTT.

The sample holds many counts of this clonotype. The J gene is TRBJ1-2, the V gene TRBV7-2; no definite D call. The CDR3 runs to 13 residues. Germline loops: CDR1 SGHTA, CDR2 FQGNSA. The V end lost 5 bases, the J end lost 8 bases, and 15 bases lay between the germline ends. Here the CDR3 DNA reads TGTGCCAGCAGCGAAGAGGCGGTTAGGGGCTACACCTTC. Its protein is CASSEEAVRGYTF.

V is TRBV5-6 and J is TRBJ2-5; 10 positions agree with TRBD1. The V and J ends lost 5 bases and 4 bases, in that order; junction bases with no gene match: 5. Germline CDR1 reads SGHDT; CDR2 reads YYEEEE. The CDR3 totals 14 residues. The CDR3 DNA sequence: TGTGCCAGCAGATACCGACAGGGGGCAGAGACCCAGTACTTC. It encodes CASRYRQGAETQYF. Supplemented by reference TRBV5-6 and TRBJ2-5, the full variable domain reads DAGVTQSPTHLIKTRGQQVTLRCSPKSGHDTVSWYQQALGQGPQFIFQYYEEEERQRGNFPDRFSGHQFPNYSSELNVNALLLGDSALYLCASRYRQGAETQYFGPGTRLLVL.